This passage covers 13 T cell receptor beta chains from one sample sequenced in a study of cytomegalovirus exposure and HLA in healthy donors. Only in-frame clones appear in the TCRdb table, and some are missing; sequencing was by immunoSEQ multiplex PCR. The sample lists over 200,000 clones; approximately 87% were seen once. Sequences were obtained from PBMCs. The receptor source for this set is a woman between 18 and 30 years old in good health and CMV-seronegative.

The chain employs TRBV27 and TRBJ2-7; 7 bases match TRBD1. V trimming: 6 bases; J trimming: 4 bases; junction bases outside the gene matches: 6. CDR1 is MNHEY, CDR2 SMNVEV, per germline (reference sequence). The CDR3 extends over 13 amino acids. As DNA, the CDR3 is TGTGCCAGCAGCACCGGGACAGAATACGAGCAGTACTTC. Its translation is CASSTGTEYEQYF.

V gene TRBV7-3 combines with J gene TRBJ1-3, with a tentative D call TRBD1 (6 bases). CDR1 SGHTA and CDR2 FQGTGA come from the germline V gene. V lost 1 base and J 2 bases, leaving 9 bases between the germline ends. This CDR3 region has 15 residues. This CDR3 reads CASSLNAGAGNTIYF. Written as DNA, the CDR3 is TGTGCCAGCAGCTTAAATGCAGGGGCTGGAAACACCATATATTTT.

The V gene is TRBV2, the J gene TRBJ2-1; D remains ambiguous. The CDR3 is 15 residues long. V lost 5 bases and J lost 0, with 11 bases in between. CDR1 and CDR2 (germline): SNHLY, FYNNEI. The CDR3: CASSPSRNSYNEQFF. DNA of the CDR3: TGTGCCAGCAGTCCGAGCCGAAACTCCTACAATGAGCAGTTCTTC.

J is TRBJ1-5 and V is TRBV7-9; D is possibly TRBD1 (5 bases). This CDR3 has 15 amino acids. The V end lost 3 bases, the J end lost 3 bases, and 12 bases lay between the germline ends. The germline V gene encodes CDR1 SEHNR and CDR2 FQNEAQ (reference sequence). The CDR3 spells CASSFAEGPNQPQHF. The CDR3 bases are TGTGCCAGCAGCTTCGCCGAGGGACCCAATCAGCCCCAGCATTTT.

This clone was recorded once. This chain uses TRBV30 with TRBJ1-2; possible D gene TRBD1, 5 bases. The CDR3 is made up of 14 amino acids. V dropped 1 base and J dropped 1 base, with 10 bases sitting between them. Germline V gives CDR1 GTSNPN, CDR2 SVGIG (reference sequence). The CDR3 region has the DNA TGTGCCTGGAGTGCCGGGACCCTTAACTATGGCTACACCTTC. It specifies CAWSAGTLNYGYTF.

V gene TRBV6-1 combines with J gene TRBJ1-3; D is undetermined. This CDR3 spans 15 amino acids. Germline CDR1 reads MNHNS; CDR2 reads SASEGT. The ends were cut back, 5 bases at V and 3 bases at J, with 14 bases in the middle. The CDR3 coding sequence is TGTGCCAGCAGTTCCCCGTCCCGTTTTGGAAACACCATATATTTT. Protein product: CASSSPSRFGNTIYF.

This clone has a handful of counts. V and J are TRBV14 and TRBJ1-6; D is unclear. V dropped 5 bases and J dropped 9 bases, with 17 bases sitting between them. Looked up from germline, CDR1 is SGHDN and CDR2 is FVKESK. CDR3 size: 15 residues. The CDR3 nucleotides read TGTGCCAGCAGCTCCAACGGGATCTCCACTTCACCCCTCCACTTT. Translation: CASSSNGISTSPLHF.

The chain is built from TRBV2 and TRBJ1-1; 9 bases agree with TRBD1. The CDR3 runs 15 residues. CDR1 SNHLY and CDR2 FYNNEI come from the germline V gene. V lost 6 bases to trimming and J lost 5 bases; unmatched junction nucleotides: 10. This chain's CDR3 is CASREQGAPGTEAFF. DNA for the CDR3: TGTGCCAGCAGGGAACAGGGGGCGCCGGGGACTGAAGCTTTCTTT.

This chain connects TRBV7-6 to TRBJ1-1; 9 bases map to TRBD1. There are 13 residues in the CDR3. Trimming took 5 bases from V and 11 from J; bases not matched to a gene: 9. CDR1 is SGHVS, CDR2 FNYEAQ, per germline. The DNA for the CDR3 is TGTGCCAGCAGCCCCTTAACAGGGGGCACGGCTTTCTTT. Residues: CASSPLTGGTAFF.

This rearrangement joins TRBV5-6 to TRBJ1-1, with D tentatively TRBD1 (6 bases). Germline V CDR1 and CDR2: SGHDT, YYEEEE. CDR3 length: 14 residues. Trimming stripped 2 bases from V and 7 bases from J, with 15 bases between. The CDR3 nucleotides read TGTGCCAGCAGCTTACGGGACACAGCTATTGAAGCTTTCTTT. This encodes CASSLRDTAIEAFF.

The chain uses TRBV6-5 and TRBJ1-5; perhaps TRBD1 as D (6 bases). The V gene lost 6 bases and the J gene lost 4 bases, with 10 bases spanning the gap. CDR1 is MNHEY and CDR2 is SVGAGI in the germline V gene. This CDR3 is built from 13 residues. DNA for the CDR3: TGTGCCAGCAGAAGGGGGGGAAATCAGCCCCAGCATTTT. It codes for CASRRGGNQPQHF.

The rearrangement uses TRBV5-1 and TRBJ2-3; tentative D call: TRBD1 (5 bases). Germline V gene data show CDR1 as SGHRS and CDR2 as YFSETQ. There are 15 residues in the CDR3. Deletions cut 4 bases from V and 0 bases from J, with 12 bases between. The CDR3 nucleotides are TGCGCCAGCAGCCGACAGCCTACTAGCACAGATACGCAGTATTTT. This codes for CASSRQPTSTDTQYF.

This clone was counted only a few times. The V and J genes are TRBV9 and TRBJ1-2, with D possibly matching TRBD1 (5 bases). V dropped 3 bases and J dropped 0 bases, with 12 bases sitting between them. The length of the CDR3 is 15 residues. Germline V gives CDR1 SGDLS, CDR2 YYNGEE. CDR3 amino acids: CASSAGGSSNYGYTF. CDR3 DNA: TGTGCCAGCAGCGCGGGGGGGAGTTCTAACTATGGCTACACCTTC.